This T cell receptor (beta chain) came from a study of blood T cell repertoires in COVID-19. Study in general: Researchers got acute and convalescent COVID-19 samples from the United States, Italy and Spain. The analysed material was cDNA or gDNA that came from T cells, B-cell-depleted T cells, or PBMCs.

Original processing methods: Nucleated cell counts were estimated from reference gene primer amplification. Profiling relied on immunoSEQ multiplex PCR, and the TCRdb table lists in-frame clones only, not all of them. V and J calls plus clone size are reproduced from that table; the DNA served to infer D and trimming. This sample has about 150,000 clones; over 75% occur once, and the top ten carry approximately 15%. Germline V gene sequence: CDR1 MNHEY, CDR2 SVGAGI. The ends were cut back, 2 bases at V and 4 bases at J, with 11 bases in the middle. The CDR3 is 15 amino acids. This chain connects TRBV6-5 to TRBJ1-4, with a weak D call TRBD1 (5 bases). The origin of this receptor is a middle-aged woman with acute or convalescent COVID-19. Sequencing was carried out using peripheral blood. The DNA for the CDR3 is TGTGCCAGCAGTTACGGGGGGGAAAATAATGAAAAACTGTTTTTT. This encodes CASSYGGENNEKLFF.